A selection of T cell receptor beta chains follows, all from one sample in a study of OX40 agonist ivuxolimab in advanced cancers. Measured with immunoSEQ multiplex PCR; TCRdb has only the in-frame clones, and not every one. The top ten hold less than 30% of the sample, which has over 25,000 clones, 65% to 80% seen once. This material consisted of CD4+ or CD8+ T cells sorted from blood, taken in a trial of the OX40 agonist ivuxolimab. The receptors shown here come from an adult with an advanced solid tumor such as melanoma, head and neck, liver or kidney cancer. The CDR3 runs from the conserved cysteine through the conserved F or W. D genes are given only for firm matches. Expanded clones are given a class, and other clones once, few, many or no size at all.

cdr3_length j_call clone_size v_call d_call cdr3_aa cdr3_nt
12 TRBJ1-3 . TRBV6-1 . CASSDYGNTIYF TGTGCCAGCAGTGACTACGGAAACACCATATATTTT
20 TRBJ1-5 . TRBV28 . CASSLSLEFRRIISNQPQHF TGTGCCAGCAGTTTATCCTTGGAGTTCCGGAGGATTATAAGCAATCAGCCCCAGCATTTT
13 TRBJ1-2 . TRBV11-2 . CASSTSGDYGYTF TGTGCCAGCAGCACCTCCGGGGACTATGGCTACACCTTC
15 TRBJ2-2 . TRBV7-9 . CASSSTRLDTGELFF TGTGCCAGCAGCTCCACTAGACTGGACACCGGGGAGCTGTTTTTT
11 TRBJ2-7 once TRBV19 . CATWSGYEQYF TGTGCCACATGGTCCGGCTACGAGCAGTACTTC
14 TRBJ2-4 . TRBV5-6 . CASSFLMGWDIQYF TGTGCCAGCAGCTTCCTAATGGGTTGGGACATTCAGTACTTC
14 TRBJ2-7 . TRBV29-1 . CSVEDRGTTYEQYF TGCAGCGTTGAGGATCGTGGGACAACCTACGAGCAGTACTTC
15 TRBJ2-7 . TRBV19 TRBD2 CASGVIAGGLYEQYF TGTGCCAGTGGAGTTATAGCGGGAGGGCTCTACGAGCAGTACTTC
14 TRBJ2-5 . TRBV19 . CASSIAAGAETQYF TGTGCCAGTAGTATAGCGGCAGGGGCAGAGACCCAGTACTTC
15 TRBJ1-5 . TRBV7-9 . CASSLEGFGNQPQHF TGTGCCAGCAGCTTAGAGGGGTTTGGCAATCAGCCCCAGCATTTT
15 TRBJ2-7 . TRBV7-9 . CASSSGDSGRYEQYF TGTGCCAGCAGCTCGGGGGACTCGGGGAGGTACGAGCAGTACTTC
13 TRBJ1-5 . TRBV5-6 . CASSLGGYQPQHF TGTGCCAGCAGCTTGGGTGGTTATCAGCCCCAGCATTTT
14 TRBJ2-7 . TRBV6-5 . CASSYSVGRSEQYF TGTGCCAGCAGTTACTCGGTAGGAAGGAGCGAGCAGTACTTC